Below, 24 T cell receptor beta chains from the same sample are listed, as sequenced in a study of shared clonotypes between healthy human individuals. Produced via immunoSEQ multiplex PCR; TCRdb's table is partial and in-frame only. The data hold some 470,000 clones, with about 82% observed a single time. Specimen: PBMCs. The receptors originated from a woman in her 40s in good health. Some clones in this sample may be carry-over from other donors' samples.

This chain joins TRBV7-6 and TRBJ2-7; TRBD2 is a possible D gene (5 bases). CDR3 size: 15 residues. From germline, CDR1 is SGHVS and CDR2 FNYEAQ. V lost 6 bases and J lost 1, with 16 bases in between. The CDR3 here is CASRSNERDSYEQYF. In DNA, the CDR3 is TGTGCCAGCAGATCAAATGAACGGGATTCCTACGAGCAGTACTTC.

The chain has TRBV4-1 and TRBJ2-6; 8 bases agree with TRBD2. Per germline, CDR1 MGHRA and CDR2 YSYEKL. J gave up 0 bases and V 6 bases, and 7 bases lay outside the gene matches. CDR3 length equals 17 residues. DNA for the CDR3: TGCGCCAGCAGTCTTTTGAGCGGGAGCTCTGGGGCCAACGTCCTGACTTTC. The encoded protein is CASSLLSGSSGANVLTF.

This clone has only a few counts. The chain is built from TRBV7-9 and TRBJ2-7; D remains ambiguous. Trimming left V 5 bases short and J 3 bases short, with 5 bases between. This CDR3 has 11 residues. The germline V gene encodes CDR1 SEHNR and CDR2 FQNEAQ (reference sequence). Written as DNA, the CDR3 is TGTGCCAGCAGCCATCGCTACGAGCAGTACTTC. Its translation: CASSHRYEQYF.

The rearrangement uses TRBV6-1 and TRBJ1-2; 9 bases are a match to TRBD1. V dropped 1 base and J dropped 8; count of bases not matched to a gene: 2. Germline CDR1 reads MNHNS; CDR2 reads SASEGT. This CDR3 comprises 13 residues. CDR3 sequence reads: CASSEVGQGGYTF. The CDR3 DNA reads TGTGCCAGCAGTGAAGTGGGACAGGGAGGCTACACCTTC.

V usage is TRBV27 and J usage is TRBJ1-6; D is undetermined. The germline gives CDR1 MNHEY, CDR2 SMNVEV (reference sequence). The CDR3 loop spans 14 amino acids. Trimming cost V 7 bases and J 4 bases, with 11 bases left between them. The CDR3 nucleotides read TGTGCCAGCATCCCGCCCTTTTATAATTCACCCCTCCACTTT. It specifies CASIPPFYNSPLHF.

The chain carries TRBV7-3 and TRBJ1-1; the match to TRBD1 covers 7 bases. CDR1 and CDR2 from the germline V gene are SGHTA and FQGTGA. The V and J ends lost 2 bases and 2 bases, in that order; junction bases with no gene match: 5. This CDR3 is 15 amino acids long. CDR3 residues: CASSLGGGRNTEAFF. The CDR3 region has the DNA TGTGCCAGCAGCTTAGGAGGGGGCCGAAACACTGAAGCTTTCTTT. Combining the CDR3 with reference TRBV7-3 and TRBJ1-1 gives the whole variable domain GAGVSQTPSNKVTEKGKYVELRCDPISGHTALYWYRQSLGQGPEFLIYFQGTGAADDSGLPNDRFFAVRPEGSVSTLKIQRTERGDSAVYLCASSLGGGRNTEAFFGQGTRLTVV.

The chain has TRBV2 and TRBJ1-1; D is unresolved. CDR3 size: 14 residues. Germline values: CDR1 SNHLY, CDR2 FYNNEI. The V end was cut by 5 bases, the J end by 0 bases, with 10 bases between. CDR3: CASSRQPVNTEAFF. The CDR3 DNA is TGTGCCAGCAGTCGACAACCCGTGAACACTGAAGCTTTCTTT.

For this clone: It differs at one base from a far larger clone, so likely a read error. The chain employs TRBV30 and TRBJ1-2; D not certain. The CDR3 totals 13 residues. The germline CDR1 and CDR2 sequences are GTSNPN and SVGIG (reference sequence). V lost 1 base, J lost 6 bases, and 12 bases lay in between. CDR3 in DNA: TGTGCCTGGAGTGAGATGACTCACCATGGCTACACCTTC. Its protein product is CAWSEMTHHGYTF.

This chain uses TRBV30 with TRBJ1-4, with D unclear. CDR3 size: 12 residues. Trimming removed 3 bases at V and 8 bases at J, with 10 bases between. CDR1 is GTSNPN and CDR2 is SVGIG in the germline V gene (reference sequence). This chain's CDR3 is CAWSSSREKLFF. CDR3 in DNA: TGTGCCTGGAGCTCCTCCCGCGAAAAACTGTTTTTT.

This chain connects TRBV28 to TRBJ2-1; a possible D gene is TRBD2 (5 bases). The CDR3 contains 15 residues. V was clipped by 6 bases and J by 3 bases, with 15 bases between them. CDR1 is MDHEN, CDR2 SYDVKM, per germline. In nucleotides, the CDR3 is TGTGCCAGCAGCTTCACTAGAGAGGGCTACAATGAGCAGTTCTTC. This gives the protein CASSFTREGYNEQFF.

As for this clone: A single base separates this from a much larger clone, so it may be a read error. The V call is TRBV6-8, the J call TRBJ2-7; TRBD1 is a possible D gene (6 bases). The CDR3 extends over 13 amino acids. Germline-derived CDR1 and CDR2 are MNHGY and SAAAGT. Trimming stripped 8 bases from V and 4 bases from J, with 15 bases between. CDR3 nucleotide sequence: TGTGCCAGCCCTAAACAGGGTACGTACGAGCAGTACTTC. It translates to CASPKQGTYEQYF.

This clone showed up just a few times. The V call is TRBV5-5, the J call TRBJ2-2, with unresolved D. Germline CDR1 is SGHKS and CDR2 is YYEKEE (reference sequence). This CDR3 has 16 residues. V was cut by 3 bases and J by 0 bases, with 12 bases left in between. The CDR3 DNA sequence: TGTGCCAGCAGCTCGAGACCTGTCGCGAACACCGGGGAGCTGTTTTTT. It specifies CASSSRPVANTGELFF. The full variable domain, in which reference TRBV5-5 and TRBJ2-2 provide the parts outside the CDR3, is DAGVTQSPTHLIKTRGQQVTLRCSPISGHKSVSWYQQVLGQGPQFIFQYYEKEERGRGNFPDRFSARQFPNYSSELNVNALLLGDSALYLCASSSRPVANTGELFFGEGSRLTVL.

To note about this clone: At one end the junction does not follow the germline gene, possibly because of a read error. The CDR3 DNA follows: TGTGCCTGGAGTCCCTCAAGTACGAACATCGGGGAGCTGTTTTTT. Translation gives CAWSPSSTNIGELFF. The chain is built from TRBV30 and TRBJ2-2; D unresolved. Germline CDR1 is GTSNPN and CDR2 is SVGIG (reference sequence). This CDR3 spans 15 amino acids.

J is TRBJ2-7 and V is TRBV19; D call uncertain. V gave up 5 bases and J gave up 1 base, with 15 bases separating them. The CDR3 extends over 15 amino acids. Looked up from germline, CDR1 is LNHDA and CDR2 is SQIVND (reference sequence). CDR3 sequence: CASSVNHRYSYEQYF. Here the CDR3 DNA reads TGTGCCAGTAGTGTCAACCACCGGTATTCCTACGAGCAGTACTTC. Together with reference TRBV19 and TRBJ2-7, the CDR3 gives the full variable domain: DGGITQSPKYLFRKEGQNVTLSCEQNLNHDAMYWYRQDPGQGLRLIYYSQIVNDFQKGDIAEGYSVSREKKESFPLTVTSAQKNPTAFYLCASSVNHRYSYEQYFGPGTRLTVT.

This sequence joins TRBV6-4 and TRBJ2-7; maybe TRBD1 (6 bases). V was clipped by 7 bases and J by 1 base, with 11 bases between them. The CDR3 spans 13 residues. Germline CDR1 MRHNA, CDR2 SNTAGT. CDR3 sequence: CASKSGQSYEQYF. In DNA form, the CDR3 reads TGTGCCAGCAAATCCGGACAGTCCTACGAGCAGTACTTC.

The V call is TRBV7-6, the J call TRBJ2-3; no reliable D call. The length of the CDR3 is 16 residues. The V gene lost 1 base and the J gene lost 0 bases, with 11 bases spanning the gap. CDR1 and CDR2 (germline): SGHVS, FNYEAQ. CDR3 DNA sequence: TGTGCCAGCAGCTTAGACGGGTCCTCTAGCACAGATACGCAGTATTTT. This translates into CASSLDGSSSTDTQYF.

The rearrangement joins TRBV18 to TRBJ1-1; D possibly corresponds to TRBD1 (5 bases). Trimming cost V 2 bases and J 4 bases, with 17 bases left between them. This CDR3 contains 16 residues. CDR1 and CDR2 from the germline V gene are KGHSH and LQKENI. The CDR3 DNA sequence: TGTGCCAGCTCACCATCCGTATGGGGACCGGGCACTGAAGCTTTCTTT. This sequence encodes CASSPSVWGPGTEAFF.

This clone was recorded at least ten times. The chain is built from TRBV7-7 and TRBJ1-3; D possibly corresponds to TRBD1 (5 bases). Germline V gene data show CDR1 as SSHAT and CDR2 as FNYEAQ (reference sequence). Trimming took 1 base from V and 4 from J, leaving 8 bases between them. This CDR3 comprises 14 residues. The CDR3 is CASSLVGEGNTIYF. CDR3 DNA: TGTGCCAGCAGCTTAGTGGGGGAAGGAAACACCATATATTTT.

This clone was observed a single time. The V call is TRBV10-1, the J call TRBJ2-1; weak D call: TRBD2 (5 bases). V shed 8 bases and J shed 2 bases, with 13 bases lying between them. Germline V gene lookup returns CDR1 WNHNN and CDR2 SYGVQD (reference sequence). This CDR3 spans 14 amino acids. The CDR3 here is CASSPSSPYNEQFF. In DNA form, the CDR3 reads TGCGCCAGCTCCCCTTCTAGCCCCTACAATGAGCAGTTCTTC.

This clone was detected only a few times. The genes are TRBV5-1 and TRBJ2-5, with TRBD2 matching 7 bases. The junction had 3 bases not matched to a gene; V was cut back by 0 bases and J by 4 bases. CDR1 and CDR2 (germline): SGHRS, YFSETQ. The CDR3 spans 14 residues. The CDR3 region has the DNA TGCGCCAGCAGCTTGGGTGGGAGGGGAGAGACCCAGTACTTC. Its protein is CASSLGGRGETQYF.

The chain combines TRBV5-1 with TRBJ1-2; no reliable D call. Trimming took off 0 bases at V and 5 bases at J, with 14 bases between the two ends. CDR3 length equals 15 residues. Germline lookup yields CDR1 SGHRS and CDR2 YFSETQ. This CDR3 reads CASSLAQEGGYGYTF. The CDR3 DNA reads as TGCGCCAGCAGCTTGGCCCAGGAAGGAGGATATGGCTACACCTTC.

The chain recombines TRBV30 with TRBJ1-4; tentatively, D is TRBD1 (6 bases). Trimming shortened V by 3 bases and J by 7 bases, and 12 bases separated the two germline ends. Germline-derived CDR1 and CDR2 are GTSNPN and SVGIG (reference sequence). The CDR3 is 13 amino acids. The CDR3 reads CAWRLRGLEKLFF. CDR3 coding DNA: TGTGCCTGGAGGCTACGGGGGCTTGAAAAACTGTTTTTT.

The V gene is TRBV4-2, the J gene TRBJ1-2; 7 bases are shared with TRBD1. This CDR3 region has 15 residues. The V gene's germline CDR1 is LGHNA and CDR2 YNFKEQ. V was clipped by 0 bases and J by 4 bases; unmatched bases: 5. CDR3 sequence (DNA): TGTGCCAGCAGCCAAGATACCAGGGGGGTCTATGGCTACACCTTC. Protein sequence: CASSQDTRGVYGYTF.

J is TRBJ1-2 and V is TRBV9, with 7 bases lining up with TRBD1. The V and J ends lost 2 bases and 4 bases, in that order; junction bases with no gene match: 20. The CDR3 has 19 residues. CDR1 and CDR2 from the germline V gene are SGDLS and YYNGEE. The CDR3 DNA reads as TGTGCCAGCAGCGTCCAAACTAGTAGCGGGGACAGTACTGTCTATGGCTACACCTTC. Protein sequence: CASSVQTSSGDSTVYGYTF. The variable domain in full, with the rest retrieved from reference TRBV9 and TRBJ1-2, is DSGVTQTPKHLITATGQRVTLRCSPRSGDLSVYWYQQSLDQGLQFLIQYYNGEERAKGNILERFSAQQFPDLHSELNLSSLELGDSALYFCASSVQTSSGDSTVYGYTFGSGTRLTVV.